This T cell receptor beta chain was documented in a study of patients with pleural tuberculosis. TCRdb re-derived calls from the reads in MiXCR, one entry per CDR3 protein. The sample yields about 29,000 distinct CDR3 sequences, 18% seen once. The sequencing sample was made of peripheral blood. This TCR was sampled from a human donor with pleural tuberculosis.

CDR3 loop: CASSPGRETQYF. The CDR3 DNA reads as TGCGCCAGCAGCCCTGGTAGAGAGACCCAGTACTTC. The rearrangement uses TRBV5-1 and TRBJ2-5; D ambiguous. This CDR3 contains 12 residues. V was shortened by 4 bases and J by 4 bases, with 8 bases between the two germline ends. Germline V gives CDR1 SGHRS, CDR2 YFSETQ.